The TCR beta chain described here comes from a study of shared clonotypes between healthy human individuals (dated by TCRdb to the early 2020s). Regarding the study in general: The cohort included a few men and a couple of women between 18 and 49 years of age. To increase sequencing depth and limit assay-specific biases, different laboratories used diverse techniques to prepare libraries and sequence TCR repertoires. Blood TCR repertoires of four to six healthy adults were deeply sequenced to estimate repertoire size and the extent of clonotype sharing between individuals. Leukapheresis yielded between about 0.85 and 10 billion PBMCs per donor. For each donor, three plates each were used for CD4 naive and CD4 memory, two plates were used for CD8 naive, and one plate was used for CD8 memory.

CDR3 length: 15 amino acids, cysteine to phenylalanine. Of all the DNA, just the CDR3 is kept, 45 bases in frame from base 1. According to the germline V gene (reference sequence), CDR1 reads SSHAT and CDR2 reads FNYEAQ. In regard to this clone: No cognate antigen has been identified for it. The junction and the germline gene differ at one end; a read error may be behind it. The sample carries other DNA sequences with the same CDR3.

Donors were healthy HIV-negative adults with no recently reported acute infections or vaccinations. Only Caucasian adults living in Nashville, Tennessee, USA were represented among the donors. CD4+ T cells were enriched by magnetic negative selection, after which naive cells were positively selected on CD45RA and the negative fraction was taken as the memory subset. Blood was collected by leukapheresis, and PBMCs were isolated by Ficoll-Histopaque density gradient centrifugation and then cryopreserved in liquid nitrogen vapor phase. Analytical flow cytometry was used to check the purity and quantity of each magnetically sorted T cell population. Each sorted fraction had its genomic DNA isolated and then quantified by UV absorbance on a Nanodrop 2000c. Summary of the overall study and its limitations: Only blood was sampled, and tissue TCR repertoires likely differ from those in blood. Clonotypes shared by all four sorted-subset donors showed higher generation probabilities than non-shared clonotypes. The genetic and exposure-history diversity represented was limited by the small number of donors. Across a few donors, about 5% of naive CD4, approximately 3.6% of naive CD8, under 2.5% of memory CD4, and roughly 0.4% of memory CD8 clonotypes were shared. Pairwise subsampling indicated that sequencing depth was expected to affect the degree of clonotype sharing among donors. Estimated clonotype richness was generally larger for naive than for memory subsets. Even with the large sequencing depth, rarefaction of the sorted-subset datasets indicated that sequencing was incomplete.

Using the deep immunoSEQ assay, multiplex PCR amplified TCR CDR3 regions from genomic DNA. Extracted genomic DNA from each cell subset was distributed evenly across all wells of several immunoSEQ 96-well plates, and each plate was treated as a replicate. For sorted subsets, about 220 ng of genomic DNA, equivalent to around 29,000 T cell genomes, went into each replicate PCR. Purified libraries were quantified with a Qubit 3.0 fluorometer, sized on a Bioanalyzer 2100, and re-quantified with the KAPA Library Quantification kit. Every immunoSEQ 96-well plate was sequenced on a dedicated single-read 150-cycle Illumina NextSeq 550 flow cell. Per the source publication's procedure: The immunoSEQ output contained only junctional sequences without quality scores, so filtering could not match that applied to full-length reads. To assign V/J genes and CDR3, sequences were annotated against IMGT germline references using PyIR, a Python wrapper for IgBLAST v1.9. Reads were filtered out if the reads had weak V/J assignments (E-value above 1e-6), no CDR3, stop codons, out-of-frame junctions, or ambiguous translated residues. V3J clonotypes were defined by identical inferred V gene, J gene, and CDR3 amino acid sequence. Percentage overlap between repertoires was calculated by dividing the number of shared unique clonotypes by the size of the smaller repertoire. Richness of each repertoire was evaluated using RTK rarefaction, the Chao1 estimator, and Recon v2.1 estimates of unobserved clonotypes. Generation probabilities were computed with OLGA for all TCRbeta clonotypes obtained by the gDNA method from a few donors. As stored in TCRdb, this immuneACCESS dataset retains in-frame rearrangements with V and J assigned. A fraction of the clones does not appear; measured against another copy, unresolved V genes explain less than half of the discrepancy, and the remainder lacks a known reason. Clone size and V and J calls were adopted from that table, with D and trimming inferred from the DNA. This sample is represented by 2 million to 2.5 million clones; around 95% of them were singletons. The top ten clones comprise roughly 0.13% of the sample.

This clonotype was sampled from a man aged 18 to 29 in good health. The sample consisted of naive CD4+ T cells sorted from blood. According to the study, the label for this sample's cell subset or site signals: CD45RA+ positively selected. The rearranged segments are TRBV7-7 and TRBJ2-1; 11 central bases correspond to TRBD2. The nucleotides read TGTGCTAGCAGCCCCGGGACTAGCGGCTACAATGAGCAGTTCTTC. It translates to CASSPGTSGYNEQFF. Extended through the reference TRBV7-7 and TRBJ2-1 proteins, this CDR3 yields the full variable domain: GAGVSQSPRYKVTKRGQDVTLRCDPISSHATLYWYQQALGQGPEFLTYFNYEAQPDKSGLPSDRFSAERPEGSISTLTIQRTEQRDSAMYRCASSPGTSGYNEQFFGPGTRLTVL.